The next 20 T cell receptor beta chains were all read from a single sample in a study of shared clonotypes between healthy human individuals. CD8 cells classed as naive were CD45RO-negative and positively selected for CCR7, excluding terminally differentiated effector memory CD45RA+ cells. Repertoires were generated with immunoSEQ multiplex PCR, while TCRdb's copy carries only in-frame clones and drops some. The table records about 600,000 clones, around 95% of them present only once. Material for sequencing was naive CD8+ T cells sorted from blood. The source is a woman aged 25 to 39 in good health.

This chain connects TRBV5-5 to TRBJ2-7; possibly TRBD2 for D (6 bases). Looked up from germline, CDR1 is SGHKS and CDR2 is YYEKEE (reference sequence). The germline V and J ends were trimmed by 5 bases and 7 bases, with 13 bases remaining between them. This CDR3 is built from 12 residues. The CDR3 DNA is TGTGCCAGCAGTATCCCCGGGACTGAGCAGTACTTC. This codes for CASSIPGTEQYF.

The gene calls are TRBV6-1 and TRBJ2-5; possibly TRBD1 for D (6 bases). CDR1 is MNHNS, CDR2 SASEGT, per germline. The CDR3 covers 15 residues. The germline V and J ends were trimmed by 4 bases and 6 bases, with 18 bases remaining between them. CDR3 nucleotides: TGTGCCAGCAGTGCCCTACAGGGTGGATGGAAGACCCAGTACTTC. Translated, it gives CASSALQGGWKTQYF.

V usage is TRBV28 and J usage is TRBJ1-2; 9 positions agree with TRBD1. Trimming removed 2 bases from V and 5 bases from J; junction bases left unmatched: 3. CDR1 MDHEN and CDR2 SYDVKM come from the germline V gene. This CDR3 spans 14 amino acids. The CDR3, as DNA: TGTGCCAGCAGTTTAAGGACAGGGGTTTATGGCTACACCTTC. This codes for CASSLRTGVYGYTF.

The genes are TRBV5-8 and TRBJ2-7; the D gene is possibly TRBD1 (5 bases). The V gene lost 4 bases and the J gene lost 2 bases, with 19 bases spanning the gap. The CDR3 runs to 16 residues. Germline V CDR1 and CDR2: SGHTS, YDEGEE. CDR3 coding DNA: TGTGCCAGCAGCCTTAACCTCCTTGACAGTACCTACGAGCAGTACTTC. Translating it yields CASSLNLLDSTYEQYF.

J is TRBJ1-4 and V is TRBV30; D is unclear. The CDR3 sequence is 10 residues long. Germline V CDR1 and CDR2: GTSNPN, SVGIG (reference sequence). Deletions cut 1 base from V and 6 bases from J, with 0 bases between. The CDR3 reads CAWSDEKLFF. The CDR3 nucleotides are TGTGCCTGGAGTGATGAAAAACTGTTTTTT.

The chain links TRBV11-2 to TRBJ2-4; 7 nucleotides match TRBD1. Germline V gene sequence: CDR1 SGHAT, CDR2 FQNNGV. Trimming at V came to 7 bases and at J to 0 bases, leaving 3 bases not matched to a gene. This CDR3 has 14 residues. The CDR3, as DNA: TGTGCCAGCACGCACAGGGGAGCCAAAAACATTCAGTACTTC. The encoded protein is CASTHRGAKNIQYF. The variable domain in full, with the rest retrieved from reference TRBV11-2 and TRBJ2-4, is EAGVAQSPRYKIIEKRQSVAFWCNPISGHATLYWYQQILGQGPKLLIQFQNNGVVDDSQLPKDRFSAERLKGVDSTLKIQPAKLEDSAVYLCASTHRGAKNIQYFGAGTRLSVL.

The chain uses TRBV11-1 and TRBJ2-2; 9 bases line up with TRBD2. Germline loops: CDR1 SGHAT, CDR2 FQDESV (reference sequence). The CDR3 totals 17 residues. Losses at the gene ends were 3 bases for V and 8 bases for J; bases not matched to a gene: 13. The CDR3 region has the DNA TGTGCCAGCAGCTTCCTAGTAGCGGGAGTGTCACCGGGGGAGCTGTTTTTT. Translation: CASSFLVAGVSPGELFF.

This chain joins TRBV7-9 and TRBJ1-5; no clear D. V was shortened by 5 bases and J by 4 bases, with 9 bases between the two germline ends. CDR1 and CDR2 (germline): SEHNR, FQNEAQ (reference sequence). This CDR3 comprises 13 residues. This CDR3 reads CASSQFKNQPQHF. In DNA form, the CDR3 reads TGTGCCAGCAGCCAGTTCAAAAATCAGCCCCAGCATTTT.

V and J are TRBV7-2 and TRBJ1-3; D is ambiguous. Between the trimmed V and J ends, which lost 5 bases and 4 bases, there was a span of 15 bases. Germline V gene data show CDR1 as SGHTA and CDR2 as FQGNSA. The CDR3 is 15 amino acids. CDR3 nucleotide sequence: TGTGCCAGCAGCCCGGGTTTGATAAGCGGAAACACCATATATTTT. The encoded protein is CASSPGLISGNTIYF.

The genes are TRBV4-1 and TRBJ2-7; D not resolved. V gave up 0 bases and J gave up 0 bases, with 12 bases separating them. Germline V gene sequence: CDR1 MGHRA, CDR2 YSYEKL. The CDR3 has 16 amino acids. CDR3 protein: CASSQDLGSSSYEQYF. CDR3 nucleotides: TGCGCCAGCAGCCAAGATCTAGGCAGTAGCTCCTACGAGCAGTACTTC.

This rearrangement joins TRBV9 to TRBJ2-1; D may be TRBD2 (5 bases). V was trimmed by 0 bases and J by 8 bases, leaving 9 bases between them. This CDR3 has 13 amino acids. Germline values: CDR1 SGDLS, CDR2 YYNGEE. In DNA form, the CDR3 reads TGTGCCAGCAGCGTAGGAGGGAGCGATGAGCAGTTCTTC. It codes for CASSVGGSDEQFF.

V is TRBV28 and J is TRBJ2-3; D call uncertain. Germline loops: CDR1 MDHEN, CDR2 SYDVKM. The CDR3 is 16 amino acids. V lost 6 bases and J lost 6, with 22 bases in between. The CDR3, as DNA: TGTGCCAGCAGCTCTCAAACACGGCTTTTAGTCGATACGCAGTATTTT. This gives the protein CASSSQTRLLVDTQYF.

A word on this clone: Different DNA sequences within this sample yield the same CDR3. This chain connects TRBV9 to TRBJ1-3; D is undetermined. Trimming removed 0 bases at V and 1 base at J, with 5 bases between. Germline V lookup: CDR1 SGDLS, CDR2 YYNGEE. This CDR3 is built from 14 residues. The CDR3 bases are TGTGCCAGCAGCGTAGCTGGGTCTGGAAACACCATATATTTT. Protein product: CASSVAGSGNTIYF.

This sequence joins TRBV5-1 and TRBJ2-2; perhaps TRBD2 as D (6 bases). CDR1 and CDR2 from the germline V gene are SGHRS and YFSETQ. This CDR3 is 14 amino acids long. Trimming removed 4 bases from V and 3 bases from J, with 10 bases in between. The CDR3 sequence: CASSIGTDTGELFF. The CDR3 DNA sequence: TGCGCCAGCAGCATCGGGACTGACACCGGGGAGCTGTTTTTT.

This chain links TRBV5-1 with TRBJ2-3, with a possible D match to TRBD2 (6 bases). Germline V CDR1 and CDR2: SGHRS, YFSETQ. The germline V and J ends were trimmed by 0 bases and 4 bases, with 9 bases remaining between them. This CDR3 region has 14 residues. The CDR3 is CASSLGSGSDTQYF. Written as DNA, the CDR3 is TGCGCCAGCAGCTTGGGTAGCGGTTCAGATACGCAGTATTTT.

This sequence joins TRBV19 and TRBJ2-1, with a weak D call TRBD2 (5 bases). In germline, CDR1 is LNHDA, CDR2 SQIVND (reference sequence). The CDR3 consists of 14 residues. Trimming shortened V by 4 bases and J by 7 bases, and 14 bases separated the two germline ends. CDR3 protein: CASSTYGIGNEQFF. The DNA of the CDR3 is TGTGCCAGTAGTACATACGGGATCGGAAATGAGCAGTTCTTC.

The chain recombines TRBV7-2 with TRBJ2-5; TRBD2 matches 8 bases. The CDR3 has 17 amino acids. Germline V lookup: CDR1 SGHTA, CDR2 FQGNSA. V gave up 5 bases and J gave up 2 bases; unmatched junction bases: 13. The CDR3 sequence is CASSRRGATSAQETQYF. CDR3 nucleotides: TGTGCCAGCAGCCGTCGTGGGGCGACTAGCGCACAAGAGACCCAGTACTTC.

This clone was recorded only once. V is TRBV14 and J is TRBJ2-3; 10 bases agree with TRBD2. With 2 bases clipped from V and 4 bases from J, the junction kept 6 bases outside the gene matches. The CDR3 sequence is 16 residues long. Germline loops: CDR1 SGHDN, CDR2 FVKESK. The CDR3 loop reads CASSQQLAGVSDTQYF. The CDR3 nucleotides are TGTGCCAGCAGCCAACAGCTAGCGGGAGTTTCAGATACGCAGTATTTT. Filled out from reference TRBV14 and TRBJ2-3, the complete variable domain reads EAGVTQFPSHSVIEKGQTVTLRCDPISGHDNLYWYRRVMGKEIKFLLHFVKESKQDESGMPNNRFLAERTGGTYSTLKVQPAELEDSGVYFCASSQQLAGVSDTQYFGPGTRLTVL.

This chain connects TRBV19 to TRBJ1-5; D unclear. CDR1 LNHDA and CDR2 SQIVND come from the germline V gene (reference sequence). V was cut by 1 base and J by 1 base, with 20 bases left in between. This CDR3 has 19 amino acids. For the CDR3, the DNA is TGTGCCAGTAGTATAGGCCCTCGGGCAGGAGGTTTCAGCAATCAGCCCCAGCATTTT. Protein product: CASSIGPRAGGFSNQPQHF. Supplemented by reference TRBV19 and TRBJ1-5, the full variable domain reads DGGITQSPKYLFRKEGQNVTLSCEQNLNHDAMYWYRQDPGQGLRLIYYSQIVNDFQKGDIAEGYSVSREKKESFPLTVTSAQKNPTAFYLCASSIGPRAGGFSNQPQHFGDGTRLSIL.

The rearrangement joins TRBV7-8 to TRBJ1-4; D ambiguous. This CDR3 is built from 14 residues. Germline CDR1 and CDR2: SGHVS and FQNEAQ. The V end lost 4 bases, the J end lost 4 bases, and 10 bases lay between the germline ends. Here the CDR3 DNA reads TGTGCCAGCAGCTGGCGGAGGAATAATGAAAAACTGTTTTTT. This codes for CASSWRRNNEKLFF.